These T cell receptor beta chains were read from a single sample in a study of HIV-infected patients and healthy controls. TCRdb processed the 5' RACE reads anew with MiXCR; each CDR3 protein has one entry. The sample has 9,500 to 15,000 distinct CDR3 sequences; about a tenth are singletons. This material consisted of blood, taken before antiretroviral therapy. The receptors shown here come from an adult with HIV infection. The donor label of this sample is uncertain. The CDR3 runs from the conserved cysteine through the conserved F or W. Fields, in order: D gene, clone size, J gene, V gene, CDR3 DNA, CDR3 protein. The D gene is left open where the match is weak. The size of a clone is reported for some rows only, either as once, few or many, or as a class for expanded clones.

.	many	TRBJ2-7	TRBV11-3	TGTGCCAGCAGTCCGAGGATCAACTACGAGCAGTACTTC	CASSPRINYEQYF
TRBD1	many	TRBJ1-6	TRBV6-6	TGTGCCAGCAGACAACAGGGGATTAATTCACCCCTCCACTTT	CASRQQGINSPLHF
.	.	TRBJ2-1	TRBV11-2	TGTGCCAGCAGCCAAGACTACAATGAGCAGTTCTTC	CASSQDYNEQFF
TRBD2	medium-sized	TRBJ2-3	TRBV20-1	TGCAGTGCTAGTCCTCTAGCGGGCCTCACAGATACGCAGTATTTT	CSASPLAGLTDTQYF
TRBD1	many	TRBJ2-3	TRBV10-2	TGCGCCAGCACCAGAAGGGACAGGGGCACAGATACGCAGTATTTT	CASTRRDRGTDTQYF
.	many	TRBJ2-5	TRBV18	TGTGCCAGCTCACCCCAGCAAGAGACCCAGTACTTC	CASSPQQETQYF
.	many	TRBJ1-1	TRBV12-3/TRBV12-4	TGTGCCAGCAGCCAGACATCCCCGAACACTGAAGCTTTCTTT	CASSQTSPNTEAFF
TRBD1	many	TRBJ2-1	TRBV10-2	TGCGCCAGCAAAGGGGGCCTGGGAAATGAGCAGTTCTTC	CASKGGLGNEQFF
.	many	TRBJ1-2	TRBV12-3/TRBV12-4	TGTGCCAGCAGTTTTGACCCTAACTATGGCTACACCTTC	CASSFDPNYGYTF
.	few	TRBJ1-1	TRBV7-2	TGTGCCAGCAGCGGCCGTCTACTCACTGAAGCTTTCTTT	CASSGRLLTEAFF
.	many	TRBJ1-1	TRBV6-6	TGTGCCAGTAGGTTGACAGCGGGCACTGAAGCTTTCTTT	CASRLTAGTEAFF
.	medium-sized	TRBJ2-3	TRBV7-6	TGTGCCAGCAGCTTATATCAGGGAGATACGCAGTATTTT	CASSLYQGDTQYF
.	many	TRBJ1-2	TRBV7-9	TGTGCCAGCAGCCCCGCCTTAACAGTCTATGGCTACACCTTC	CASSPALTVYGYTF
TRBD1	many	TRBJ1-6	TRBV25-1	TGTGCCAGCAGTGACCGGGACAGCAACGAATTTTCACCCCTCCACTTT	CASSDRDSNEFSPLHF
TRBD2	.	TRBJ2-7	TRBV20-1	TGCAGTGCTAGAGATCCCCTAGCGGGAGGCTACGAGCAGTACTTC	CSARDPLAGGYEQYF
TRBD2	many	TRBJ2-7	TRBV29-1	TGCAGCGCCGAAACGGGGCTAGCGGGAGTGTACGAGCAGTACTTC	CSAETGLAGVYEQYF
TRBD1	few	TRBJ1-5	TRBV6-2/TRBV6-3	TGTGCCAGCAGTTACTCGACTGGAAGGGGGCCGCAGCCCCAGCATTTT	CASSYSTGRGPQPQHF
TRBD1	many	TRBJ2-5	TRBV5-1	TGCGCCAGCACCCGGACAGGGAAGGGCCACGAGACCCAGTACTTC	CASTRTGKGHETQYF
.	medium-sized	TRBJ1-1	TRBV10-3	TGTGCCATCAGTGATGGCCACCTTACCACTGAAGCTTTCTTT	CAISDGHLTTEAFF
.	many	TRBJ1-6	TRBV12-3/TRBV12-4	TGTGCCAGCACCCGCAGGGGCCAAAATTCACCCCTCCACTTT	CASTRRGQNSPLHF
.	many	TRBJ2-7	TRBV20-1	TGCAGTGCTAGATTGGCGCAGAGCTACGAGCAGTACTTC	CSARLAQSYEQYF
.	medium-sized	TRBJ2-1	TRBV6-5	TGTGCCAGCAGTCGGGGAGCGGGCCACGACTACAATGAGCAGTTCTTC	CASSRGAGHDYNEQFF
TRBD1	many	TRBJ2-3	TRBV12-3/TRBV12-4	TGTGCCAGCATCCCGGGACAGGGATGGGATACGCAGTATTTT	CASIPGQGWDTQYF
.	.	TRBJ2-7	TRBV7-2	TGTGCCAGCAGCTTTTCACAGAAAAGCTACGAGCAGTACTTC	CASSFSQKSYEQYF
TRBD2	few	TRBJ2-5	TRBV20-1	TGCAGTGCTAGATCGAGGACTAGCGGCCAAGAGACCCAGTACTTC	CSARSRTSGQETQYF
TRBD2	.	TRBJ2-5	TRBV3-1	TGTGCCAGCAGCCCAGTTAGCGGGGACCAAGAGACCCAGTACTTC	CASSPVSGDQETQYF
.	many	TRBJ1-5	TRBV6-5	TGTGCCAGCAGACCCACAGGGCGCAATCAGCCCCAGCATTTT	CASRPTGRNQPQHF
.	many	TRBJ1-3	TRBV19	TGTGCCAGTAGTATAGGGCGGAACTCTGGAAACACCATATATTTT	CASSIGRNSGNTIYF
TRBD1	many	TRBJ2-1	TRBV30	TGTGCCTGGAGTGTTCAGGGGGCACATGAGCAGTTCTTC	CAWSVQGAHEQFF
.	many	TRBJ1-1	TRBV7-8	TGTGCCAGCAGCTTAGGGGGGGCTGGTACTGAAGCTTTCTTT	CASSLGGAGTEAFF
.	.	TRBJ2-4	TRBV7-2	TGTGCCAGCAGACAAACAGGTGCAGAAAACATTCAGTACTTC	CASRQTGAENIQYF
.	.	TRBJ2-7	TRBV7-2	TGTGCCAGCAGCTTAGCAGGACAGTACTCCACCTACGAGCAGTACTTC	CASSLAGQYSTYEQYF
.	.	TRBJ1-3	TRBV18	TGTGCCAGCTCACCATTGGACGGAAACACCATATATTTT	CASSPLDGNTIYF
.	many	TRBJ1-4	TRBV5-6	TGTGCCAGCAGCTCGGGAGGAGGAGAAAAACTGTTTTTT	CASSSGGGEKLFF
TRBD1	many	TRBJ1-5	TRBV7-9	TGTGCCAGCAGCTTGACGGGACAGATTAATCAGCCCCAGCATTTT	CASSLTGQINQPQHF
TRBD1	many	TRBJ1-5	TRBV6-1	TGTGCCAGTACAGGGGGGGATCAGCCCCAGCATTTT	CASTGGDQPQHF
TRBD2	many	TRBJ2-5	TRBV20-1	TGCAGTGCTCGGGAGGGAGAGACCCAGTACTTC	CSAREGETQYF
TRBD1	few	TRBJ2-7	TRBV6-6	TGTGCCAGCAGTAGACAGGGGCACAGCTCCTACGAGCAGTACTTC	CASSRQGHSSYEQYF
.	many	TRBJ1-2	TRBV3-1	TGTGCCAGCGGGGAAAACTATGGCTACACCTTC	CASGENYGYTF
.	medium-sized	TRBJ1-2	TRBV27	TGTGCCAGCAGTTTCGGAGCAGGGGACTATGGCTACACCTTC	CASSFGAGDYGYTF
.	many	TRBJ1-1	TRBV19	TGTGCCAGTAGTACCGACAGTTGGGCGAACACTGAAGCTTTCTTT	CASSTDSWANTEAFF